Sequencing of this T cell receptor (beta chain) was carried out in a study of blood T cell repertoires in COVID-19. As for the study in general: The origin of the acute and convalescent COVID-19 samples was the United States, Italy and Spain. The cDNA or gDNA used as material had been derived from T cells, B-cell-depleted T cells, or PBMCs.

Germline values: CDR1 SGHAT, CDR2 FQNNGV. The ends were cut back, 5 bases at V and 4 bases at J, with 15 bases in the middle. CDR3 length equals 15 residues. The data were produced by immunoSEQ multiplex PCR, yet TCRdb's version contains in-frame clones alone and is incomplete. This table holds about 100,000 clones, around 86% found once. Those enrolled, adults aged about 18 to 89 years, came from 25 or so US areas. Recovery among Cohort 3 donors was established by two negative PCRs, clearance, or symptom resolution. The origin of this receptor is a woman in her forties or fifties who had recovered from COVID-19. The chain is built from TRBV11-2 and TRBJ1-3; no definite D call. The sample was PBMCs or T cells enriched from blood (not recorded which). The CDR3 nucleotides are TGTGCCAGCAGCCCTCAGCAGACACCAGGAAACACCATATATTTT. This codes for CASSPQQTPGNTIYF.